This is a list of T cell receptor beta chains from one sample in a study of radiation and T cells in renal cell carcinoma. The protocol was immunoSEQ multiplex PCR, while the TCRdb copy is restricted to in-frame clones and leaves out a portion. This sample has about 83,000 clones; roughly 80% occur once, and the top ten carry about 2.5%. The material was blood, obtained from a patient whose treatment included radiotherapy and nephrectomy. All receptors derive from a woman aged 55-70 years with renal cell carcinoma. The CDR3 runs from the conserved cysteine through the conserved F or W. Each record gives: J gene, D gene, V gene, clone size, CDR3 length, CDR3 DNA, CDR3 protein. The D gene is left open where the match is weak. Size tells how often a clone was seen (once, few, many) or the class of an expanded clone, and some rows leave it out.

>TRBJ1-5|TRBD1|TRBV7-9|-|15
TGTGCCAGCAGCGCAAAAACCCAGGGGGATCAGCCCCAGCATTTT
CASSAKTQGDQPQHF
>TRBJ1-2|-|TRBV12-5|-|15
TGTGCTAATTCCCACCGGGACACCCTTAACTATGGCTACACCTTC
CANSHRDTLNYGYTF
>TRBJ1-2|TRBD1|TRBV5-4|-|15
TGTGCCAGCAGCCTGGCGGACAGGAGTAACTATGGCTACACCTTC
CASSLADRSNYGYTF
>TRBJ1-1|-|TRBV2|-|12
TGTGCCAGCAGTGAGAGGTTTGTTGAAGCTTTCTTT
CASSERFVEAFF
>TRBJ2-7|TRBD2|TRBV7-6|-|14
TGTGCCAGCAGCCCCGGCGGGGGTTCCTACGAGCAGTACTTC
CASSPGGGSYEQYF
>TRBJ2-7|TRBD2|TRBV2|-|15
TGTGCCAGCAACCCCAGGACTAGCGGGGCCTACGAGCAGTACTTC
CASNPRTSGAYEQYF
>TRBJ2-7|-|TRBV6-6|-|14
TGTGCCAGCAGCCACCAGGCTAAGTGGTACGAGCAGTACTTC
CASSHQAKWYEQYF
>TRBJ1-2|TRBD1|TRBV4-1|-|15
TGCGCCAGCAGCCAAGGAAGGGGGCAAGGCTATGGCTACACCTTC
CASSQGRGQGYGYTF
>TRBJ2-7|-|TRBV12-1|-|20
TGTGCCAGCAGCTTCTTTGTCGGACTAGCGGGCGGACTCCCTACCTACGAGCAGTACTTC
CASSFFVGLAGGLPTYEQYF
>TRBJ2-1|-|TRBV7-2|-|13
TGTGCCAGCAGCCTTCCCTCGGAGAATGAGCAGTTCTTC
CASSLPSENEQFF
>TRBJ2-4|-|TRBV6-1|-|15
TGTGCCAGCAGTGAGTTTAGGAGGGCCAAAAACATTCAGTACTTC
CASSEFRRAKNIQYF
>TRBJ2-2|TRBD1|TRBV4-1|-|17
TGCGCCAGCAGCCAGGGCGCCCGGACAGGGAACACCGGGGAGCTGTTTTTT
CASSQGARTGNTGELFF
>TRBJ1-5|TRBD1|TRBV19|once|15
TGTGCCAGTAGTTCCGGGACAGGGGCTGGGCAGCCCCAGCATTTT
CASSSGTGAGQPQHF
>TRBJ1-2|TRBD1|TRBV12-5|-|18
TGTGCTAGTGGTTTCCCCATTAGTCCCCGGGACAGTAACTATGGCTACACCTTC
CASGFPISPRDSNYGYTF
>TRBJ2-5|TRBD1|TRBV11-2|-|15
TGTGCCAGCAGCTGGGGGGACAGGGCCCAAGAGACCCAGTACTTC
CASSWGDRAQETQYF
>TRBJ2-2|-|TRBV11-2|few|14
TGTGCCAGCAGCTTAGATATTACCGGCGGGGAGCTGTTTTTT
CASSLDITGGELFF
>TRBJ2-2|-|TRBV7-3|-|14
TGTGCCAGCAGCTTAGGTCACGCCGGCGGGGAGCTGTTTTTT
CASSLGHAGGELFF
>TRBJ1-1|-|TRBV10-3|-|11
TGTGCCATCAGGGAGAACACTGAAGCTTTCTTT
CAIRENTEAFF
>TRBJ2-2|-|TRBV5-6|-|15
TGTGCCAGCAGCTGGAGGGTTTTGAGGACCGGGGAGCTGTTTTTT
CASSWRVLRTGELFF
>TRBJ2-3|-|TRBV9|-|15
TGTGCCAGCAGCGCCCGGGGCCCGCTGGCAGATACGCAGTATTTT
CASSARGPLADTQYF
>TRBJ1-1|-|TRBV28|few|13
TGTGCCAGCAGGCTTGACAGTTTCACTGAAGCTTTCTTT
CASRLDSFTEAFF
>TRBJ1-3|TRBD1|TRBV6-1|-|15
TGTGCCAGCAGTACCCGGCAGGGGGTTGGAAACACCATATATTTT
CASSTRQGVGNTIYF
>TRBJ2-7|-|TRBV4-3|once|13
TGCGCCAGCAGCCAAGAACTGGCAAGGGAGCAGTACTTC
CASSQELAREQYF
>TRBJ2-4|TRBD1|TRBV5-6|-|14
TGTGCCAGCAGCGCAGGGGGCGCCAAAAACATTCAGTACTTC
CASSAGGAKNIQYF
>TRBJ2-1|TRBD2|TRBV18|-|21
TGTGCCAGCTCACCACGACCGGGACTAGCGGGGGGTGATAGCTCCTACAATGAGCAGTTCTTC
CASSPRPGLAGGDSSYNEQFF
>TRBJ1-1|-|TRBV4-1|-|14
TGCGCCAGCAGTAGAGACAGGCTGAACACTGAAGCTTTCTTT
CASSRDRLNTEAFF
>TRBJ2-2|-|TRBV11-2|-|13
TGTGCCAGCAGCTTGGGGGTGGCCGGGGAGCTGTTTTTT
CASSLGVAGELFF
>TRBJ2-7|TRBD2|TRBV6-1|-|11
TGTGCCAGTAGTAGCGGGCACGAGCAGTACTTC
CASSSGHEQYF
>TRBJ1-1|TRBD1|TRBV7-2|-|15
TGTGCCAGCAGCCCGTGGACAGGGGGAAGCACTGAAGCTTTCTTT
CASSPWTGGSTEAFF
>TRBJ2-7|-|TRBV28|-|13
TGTGCCAGCAGTCCACTTACCGGCTACGAGCAGTACTTC
CASSPLTGYEQYF
>TRBJ2-1|-|TRBV28|few|14
TGTGCCAGCAGTTCCCAGGCGGAATACAATGAGCAGTTCTTC
CASSSQAEYNEQFF
>TRBJ1-1|-|TRBV28|-|15
TGTGCCAGCAGTTTCCGGGGGGCAGGGAACACTGAAGCTTTCTTT
CASSFRGAGNTEAFF
>TRBJ1-1|TRBD1|TRBV6-5|-|13
TGTGCCAGCTTGGGACAGGGGAACACTGAAGCTTTCTTT
CASLGQGNTEAFF
>TRBJ1-4|-|TRBV6-5|once|12
TGTGCCAGCAGCCGGGACGGGGAAAAACTGTTTTTT
CASSRDGEKLFF
>TRBJ2-5|-|TRBV28|-|15
TGTGCCAGCAGTTTAGGGGTAGGGGTGGAAGAGACCCAGTACTTC
CASSLGVGVEETQYF
>TRBJ1-2|-|TRBV11-2|-|15
TGTGCCAGCAGCTTAGATCCAGCACCGTACTATGGCTACACCTTC
CASSLDPAPYYGYTF
>TRBJ1-5|-|TRBV28|-|15
TGTGCCAGCAGTTTTGTCTCCCCCAGAGTTCAGCCCCAGCATTTT
CASSFVSPRVQPQHF
>TRBJ2-5|TRBD1|TRBV2|-|16
TGTGCCAGCAGTCAAGGTACAGGGGTATTGGTAGAGACCCAGTACTTC
CASSQGTGVLVETQYF
>TRBJ1-2|-|TRBV6-1|-|12
TGTGCCAGCAGTGAAGTAGGGTACGGCTACACCTTC
CASSEVGYGYTF
>TRBJ2-7|-|TRBV9|once|14
TGTGCCAGCAGCGAGGGGGCTAGCGGGTACGAGCAGTACTTC
CASSEGASGYEQYF
>TRBJ1-3|-|TRBV5-4|-|15
TGTGCCAGCAGCTTGGATGCCAAGAAAGGAAACACCATATATTTT
CASSLDAKKGNTIYF
>TRBJ1-1|-|TRBV28|-|11
TGTGCCAGTATAGAGGGGACTGAAGCTTTCTTT
CASIEGTEAFF
>TRBJ1-3|-|TRBV4-1|once|17
TGCGCCAGCAGCCAACAGACAGGAGTGACATCCGGAAACACCATATATTTT
CASSQQTGVTSGNTIYF
>TRBJ1-1|-|TRBV9|-|18
TGTGCCAGCAGCGTAGCTGGGACCCCGGGGGTTGGGAACACTGAAGCTTTCTTT
CASSVAGTPGVGNTEAFF
>TRBJ2-3|-|TRBV6-6|once|13
TGTGCCAGCCGGGAGTTCCCCACAGATACGCAGTATTTT
CASREFPTDTQYF
>TRBJ1-3|-|TRBV5-4|once|16
TGCGCCAGCAGCCAAGATCTGGGGGCTACGGGAAACACCATATATTTT
CASSQDLGATGNTIYF
>TRBJ2-5|-|TRBV6-1|once|12
TGTGCCAGCAGTCGCTGGGAGGAGACCCAGTACTTC
CASSRWEETQYF
>TRBJ1-1|-|TRBV2|-|13
TGTGCCAGCAGTTTAGGCCAGAACACTGAAGCTTTCTTT
CASSLGQNTEAFF
>TRBJ2-1|TRBD2|TRBV25-1|-|14
TGTGCCAGCAGTGAACGGGGGGGCTCTGATGAGCAGTTCTTC
CASSERGGSDEQFF
>TRBJ2-3|TRBD2|TRBV5-1|-|16
TGCGCCAGCAAGTTCGGACTAGCGGGGAACACAGATACGCAGTATTTT
CASKFGLAGNTDTQYF
>TRBJ2-3|-|TRBV7-9|-|15
TGTGCCAGCAGCTTAGGCGGGTACAGCACAGATACGCAGTATTTT
CASSLGGYSTDTQYF
>TRBJ2-3|TRBD1|TRBV19|-|15
TGTGCCAGTAGCTCCAGGGGGCGGTCGACAGATACGCAGTATTTT
CASSSRGRSTDTQYF
>TRBJ2-1|-|TRBV29-1|-|11
TGCAGCGTTGACCCTACCCTAACCGGGGTCTTC
CSVDPTLTGVF
>TRBJ1-2|-|TRBV5-1|-|15
TGCGCCAGCAGCTTGGAAGGCAGGGGCGACTATGGCTACACCTTC
CASSLEGRGDYGYTF
>TRBJ1-1|-|TRBV28|-|14
TGTGCCAGCAGTTTTACGGGTATGAACACTGAAGCTTTCTTT
CASSFTGMNTEAFF
>TRBJ1-5|TRBD1|TRBV29-1|-|13
TGCAGCGCGGGACAGGGCGGAAATCAGCCCCAGCATTTT
CSAGQGGNQPQHF
>TRBJ2-7|TRBD2|TRBV6-6|-|15
TGTGCCAGCAGTTATCACCCGGGACTAGCCTACGAGCAGTACTTC
CASSYHPGLAYEQYF
>TRBJ1-2|TRBD1|TRBV19|-|11
TGTGCCAGTAGTATGGGACAGAGCTACACCTTC
CASSMGQSYTF
>TRBJ2-1|TRBD2|TRBV7-6|-|12
TGTGCCAGCAGCTACCGCGGGGAGGGGCAGTTCTTC
CASSYRGEGQFF
>TRBJ2-3|TRBD2|TRBV5-6|-|14
TGTGCCAGCAGCCGGACTAGCGGCACAGATACGCAGTATTTT
CASSRTSGTDTQYF